These 3 T cell receptor beta chains came from one sample sequenced in a study of cytomegalovirus exposure and HLA in healthy donors. PCR primers comprised 60 Vbeta and 13 Jbeta primers. The table came from immunoSEQ multiplex PCR; TCRdb's copy has only in-frame clones and leaves some out. The data hold some 110,000 clones, with approximately 80% observed a single time. Sequenced input: PBMCs. All receptors come from a man in his forties or fifties in good health and CMV-seropositive.

This clone was observed once. The rearrangement joins TRBV4-3 to TRBJ1-1; a possible D gene is TRBD1 (5 bases). The CDR3 contains 17 residues. The V and J ends lost 0 bases and 3 bases respectively, with 17 bases between them. Germline V lookup: CDR1 LGHNA, CDR2 YSLEER. The CDR3, as DNA: TGCGCCAGCAGCCAAGATAAACCGCAGGGACTGGACACTGAAGCTTTCTTT. It encodes CASSQDKPQGLDTEAFF.

The chain has TRBV7-9 and TRBJ2-7, with D possibly TRBD1 on 6 matching bases. Germline CDR1 reads SEHNR; CDR2 reads FQNEAQ (reference sequence). The CDR3 runs 14 residues. V lost 5 bases, J lost 5 bases, and 16 bases lay in between. This CDR3 reads CASSLDRSRNEQYF. The CDR3, as DNA: TGTGCCAGCAGCCTGGACAGAAGTCGGAACGAGCAGTACTTC.

The chain uses TRBV28 and TRBJ1-5, with D possibly matching TRBD1 (5 bases). Germline values: CDR1 MDHEN, CDR2 SYDVKM. V lost 1 base and J lost 2, with 15 bases in between. The CDR3 runs 17 residues. The chain's CDR3 is CASSLSSRRVGNQPQHF. In DNA form, the CDR3 reads TGTGCCAGCAGTTTATCGTCTCGCAGGGTGGGCAATCAGCCCCAGCATTTT.